Below, 27 T cell receptor beta chains from the same sample are listed, as sequenced in a study of control samples from healthy donors and cancer patients. Sequenced by immunoSEQ multiplex PCR; TCRdb stores in-frame clones only, minus some. The table shows around 190,000 clones, with around 90% occurring only once. Sequencing used blood. The receptors come from a man aged 25-45 years in good health.

The gene calls are TRBV19 and TRBJ1-1, with 7 nucleotides matching TRBD1. The CDR3 runs 12 residues. V dropped 6 bases and J dropped 10; count of bases not matched to a gene: 8. Germline CDR1 is LNHDA and CDR2 is SQIVND (reference sequence). CDR3 nucleotides: TGTGCCAGTAGGGACCCAGGGGGTGGAGCTTTCTTT. It specifies CASRDPGGGAFF. Based on the CDR3 plus reference TRBV19 and TRBJ1-1, the full variable domain is DGGITQSPKYLFRKEGQNVTLSCEQNLNHDAMYWYRQDPGQGLRLIYYSQIVNDFQKGDIAEGYSVSREKKESFPLTVTSAQKNPTAFYLCASRDPGGGAFFGQGTRLTVV.

The V call is TRBV7-9, the J call TRBJ2-7, with D possibly TRBD1 on 5 matching bases. The V and J ends lost 1 base and 5 bases respectively, with 15 bases between them. The germline CDR1 and CDR2 sequences are SEHNR and FQNEAQ (reference sequence). The CDR3 is 15 amino acids. Here the CDR3 DNA reads TGTGCCAGCAGCTTAGAGATAGGGTGGGGCCACGAGCAGTACTTC. This translates into CASSLEIGWGHEQYF.

The genes are TRBV29-1 and TRBJ2-1; D ambiguous. The CDR3 length is 12 residues. The V gene lost 1 base and the J gene lost 8 bases, with 9 bases spanning the gap. The V gene's germline CDR1 is SQVTM and CDR2 ANQGSEA. CDR3 in amino acids: CSVEGVRHEQFF. The CDR3 DNA reads TGCAGCGTTGAAGGTGTGAGGCATGAGCAGTTCTTC.

The chain joins TRBV4-3 to TRBJ2-7; TRBD1 is a possible D gene (5 bases). Germline V CDR1 and CDR2: LGHNA, YSLEER. Between the trimmed V and J ends, which lost 0 bases and 2 bases, there was a span of 11 bases. CDR3 length: 15 amino acids. CDR3: CASSQDLQAPYEQYF. CDR3 nucleotides: TGCGCCAGCAGCCAAGATTTACAGGCCCCCTACGAGCAGTACTTC.

The chain combines TRBV5-1 with TRBJ2-2; 12 nucleotides agree with TRBD1. CDR3 length: 18 residues. The V segment lost 3 bases and the J segment 4 bases; nucleotides outside the gene matches: 10. Germline CDR1 and CDR2: SGHRS and YFSETQ. The DNA for the CDR3 is TGCGCCAGCAGCTGGTTCCGGGACAGGGGGCGCGGCACCGGGGAGCTGTTTTTT. Translating it yields CASSWFRDRGRGTGELFF. Full variable domain (remainder filled in from reference TRBV5-1 and TRBJ2-2): KAGVTQTPRYLIKTRGQQVTLSCSPISGHRSVSWYQQTPGQGLQFLFEYFSETQRNKGNFPGRFSGRQFSNSRSEMNVSTLELGDSALYLCASSWFRDRGRGTGELFFGEGSRLTVL.

The V call is TRBV6-2 or TRBV6-3, the J call TRBJ1-5, with D hard to call. Germline lookup yields CDR1 MNHEY and CDR2 SVGEGT. This CDR3 comprises 12 residues. V lost 5 bases to trimming and J lost 3 bases, with 5 bases between them. As DNA, the CDR3 is TGTGCCAGCAGTGGGTTCAATCAGCCCCAGCATTTT. This sequence encodes CASSGFNQPQHF.

The V call is TRBV3-1 (or the pseudogene TRBV3-2), the J call TRBJ1-2; no firm D call. Trimming removed 3 bases at V and 6 bases at J, with 5 bases between. CDR1 is LGHDT and CDR2 is YNNKEL in the germline V gene (reference sequence). The CDR3 runs 11 residues. Written as DNA, the CDR3 is TGTGCCAGCAGCCAGCAGAATGGCTACACCTTC. It specifies CASSQQNGYTF.

CDR3 sequence reads: CASSPLESPGSPLHF. DNA for the CDR3: TGTGCCAGCAGCCCGTTGGAGTCCCCCGGTTCACCCCTCCACTTT. The chain uses TRBV7-2 and TRBJ1-6; D is undetermined. Germline CDR1 and CDR2: SGHTA and FQGNSA. The V end lost 5 bases, the J end lost 9 bases, and 17 bases lay between the germline ends. This CDR3 is built from 15 residues.

J is TRBJ2-3 and V is TRBV9; D call uncertain. Trimming removed 0 bases at V and 2 bases at J, with 7 bases between. The CDR3 spans 14 residues. CDR1 and CDR2 from the germline V gene are SGDLS and YYNGEE. This chain's CDR3 is CASSVGPTTDTQYF. DNA for the CDR3: TGTGCCAGCAGCGTAGGTCCTACCACAGATACGCAGTATTTT.

J is TRBJ1-1 and V is TRBV6-5; maybe TRBD1 (6 bases). The V gene's germline CDR1 is MNHEY and CDR2 SVGAGI. This CDR3 has 13 amino acids. The V end was cut by 5 bases, the J end by 3 bases, with 10 bases between. CDR3 sequence (DNA): TGTGCCAGCAGTAAGGCAGGGGACACTGAAGCTTTCTTT. Its translation: CASSKAGDTEAFF.

V is TRBV11-2 and J is TRBJ2-5; 12 bases map to TRBD2. With 7 bases clipped from V and 2 bases from J, the junction kept 8 bases outside the gene matches. Germline V gene lookup returns CDR1 SGHAT and CDR2 FQNNGV. The CDR3 loop spans 16 amino acids. The CDR3: CASTRTSGADQETQYF. The CDR3 nucleotides read TGTGCCAGCACCCGGACTAGCGGGGCGGATCAAGAGACCCAGTACTTC.

This chain links TRBV30 with TRBJ2-2; maybe TRBD2 (7 bases). The V end lost 0 bases, the J end lost 3 bases, and 26 bases lay between the germline ends. Germline V gives CDR1 GTSNPN, CDR2 SVGIG (reference sequence). This CDR3 contains 20 residues. CDR3 nucleotides: TGTGCCTGGAGTGTCACCCCACCGTGGGGGGGCAATACATACACCGGGGAGCTGTTTTTT. It specifies CAWSVTPPWGGNTYTGELFF. The full variable domain, its missing parts supplied by reference TRBV30 and TRBJ2-2, is SQTIHQWPATLVQPVGSPLSLECTVEGTSNPNLYWYRQAAGRGLQLLFYSVGIGQISSEVPQNLSASRPQDRQFILSSKKLLLSDSGFYLCAWSVTPPWGGNTYTGELFFGEGSRLTVL.

The chain carries TRBV6-2 or TRBV6-3 and TRBJ2-7; TRBD1 is a possible D gene (6 bases). The CDR3 has 15 amino acids. V was pared by 6 bases and J by 3 bases, with 18 bases between. The V gene's germline CDR1 is MNHEY and CDR2 SVGEGT. Here the CDR3 reads CASSLGQSNIYEQYF. In DNA, the CDR3 is TGTGCCAGCAGCCTTGGACAGAGCAATATCTACGAGCAGTACTTC.

The V gene is TRBV18, the J gene TRBJ2-2; D remains ambiguous. This CDR3 region has 12 residues. V lost 4 bases, J lost 6 bases, and 6 bases lay in between. The V gene's germline CDR1 is KGHSH and CDR2 LQKENI. This CDR3 reads CASSREAGELFF. In DNA form, the CDR3 reads TGTGCCAGCTCACGCGAGGCCGGGGAGCTGTTTTTT.

The chain recombines TRBV11-2 with TRBJ1-1, with D possibly being TRBD1 (6 bases). CDR3 length: 13 amino acids. The germline V gene encodes CDR1 SGHAT and CDR2 FQNNGV. V was trimmed by 5 bases and J by 9 bases, leaving 16 bases between them. The DNA of the CDR3 is TGTGCCAGCAGCACAGACAGAGGGGGAAAAGCTTTCTTT. Protein sequence: CASSTDRGGKAFF.

The CDR3 region is CATSRDEGNQETQYF. The CDR3 DNA sequence: TGTGCCACCAGCAGAGATGAGGGCAATCAAGAGACCCAGTACTTC. The rearrangement uses TRBV15 and TRBJ2-5; a weak D match, TRBD2 (5 bases). This CDR3 is built from 15 residues. With 0 bases removed from V and 2 bases from J, the gap between germline ends came to 10 bases. Germline loops: CDR1 LNHNV, CDR2 YYDKDF (reference sequence).

Concerning this clone: At the DNA level, this CDR3 is encoded by other sequences in the same sample as well. The CDR3 spells CASSYQGYGYTF. In DNA form, the CDR3 reads TGTGCCAGCAGTTACCAGGGGTATGGCTACACCTTC. The chain recombines TRBV6-2 or TRBV6-3 with TRBJ1-2; TRBD1 might be the D (6 bases). The germline V and J ends were trimmed by 2 bases and 5 bases, with 6 bases remaining between them. CDR1 and CDR2 (germline): MNHEY, SVGEGT. The CDR3 is 12 residues long.

About this clone: Other DNA sequences in the sample encode the same CDR3. This chain uses TRBV27 with TRBJ1-5; perhaps TRBD1 as D (5 bases). The V gene's germline CDR1 is MNHEY and CDR2 SMNVEV (reference sequence). The CDR3 is 14 amino acids. V dropped 2 bases and J dropped 5 bases, with 10 bases sitting between them. This CDR3 reads CASSLRGGDQPQHF. DNA of the CDR3: TGTGCCAGCAGTTTACGGGGGGGTGATCAGCCCCAGCATTTT.

The V and J genes are TRBV5-1 and TRBJ2-5, with 10 bases that match TRBD2. Trimming cost V 1 base and J 4 bases; bases outside gene matches: 10. This CDR3 is built from 17 residues. Germline V CDR1 and CDR2: SGHRS, YFSETQ. The DNA for the CDR3 is TGCGCCAGCAGCTTGTTCGGTCTGGGGACTAGCGTAGAGACCCAGTACTTC. Protein: CASSLFGLGTSVETQYF.

The table lists this clone with a count of one. The chain joins TRBV6-2 or TRBV6-3 to TRBJ1-1, with D possibly TRBD1 on 5 matching bases. From germline, CDR1 is MNHEY and CDR2 SVGEGT. This CDR3 is 13 amino acids long. Trimming pared 2 bases from V and 2 bases from J, leaving 6 bases between. The DNA of the CDR3 is TGTGCCAGCAGTTACGACAGTAACACTGAAGCTTTCTTT. It yields the protein CASSYDSNTEAFF.

The chain is built from TRBV5-4 and TRBJ2-5, with TRBD2 identical over 8 bases. CDR3 length: 16 amino acids. V trimming: 6 bases; J trimming: 1 base; junction bases outside the gene matches: 11. Per germline, CDR1 SGHNT and CDR2 YYREEE (reference sequence). Here the CDR3 reads CASTTWGSGGQETQYF. CDR3 bases: TGTGCCAGCACCACCTGGGGAAGCGGGGGCCAAGAGACCCAGTACTTC.

V is TRBV10-3 and J is TRBJ1-1; D possibly corresponds to TRBD1 (5 bases). This CDR3 is built from 17 residues. V lost 3 bases, J lost 2 bases, and 19 bases lay in between. Germline CDR1 is ENHRY and CDR2 is SYGVKD. The CDR3 sequence: CAISEPDFRDSNTEAFF. In DNA form, the CDR3 reads TGTGCCATCAGTGAACCAGACTTCCGGGACTCTAACACTGAAGCTTTCTTT.

The rearrangement joins TRBV9 to TRBJ1-2; D not resolved. The V gene's germline CDR1 is SGDLS and CDR2 YYNGEE. CDR3 length: 13 residues. Trimming took 3 bases from V and 4 from J, leaving 10 bases between them. CDR3 nucleotides: TGTGCCAGCAGCGGCCTCCTACTCTATGGCTACACCTTC. It translates to CASSGLLLYGYTF.

The genes are TRBV5-6 and TRBJ1-2; 10 nucleotides align to TRBD1. This CDR3 has 17 amino acids. V lost 4 bases and J lost 4; bases outside the gene matches: 13. Germline V gives CDR1 SGHDT, CDR2 YYEEEE. CDR3 in amino acids: CASSPGTGERLLYGYTF. DNA of the CDR3: TGTGCCAGCAGCCCTGGGACAGGGGAGCGACTGCTCTATGGCTACACCTTC. Full variable domain (remainder filled in from reference TRBV5-6 and TRBJ1-2): DAGVTQSPTHLIKTRGQQVTLRCSPKSGHDTVSWYQQALGQGPQFIFQYYEEEERQRGNFPDRFSGHQFPNYSSELNVNALLLGDSALYLCASSPGTGERLLYGYTFGSGTRLTVV.

This chain connects TRBV25-1 to TRBJ1-2, with D hard to call. The germline V and J ends were trimmed by 0 bases and 11 bases, with 10 bases remaining between them. Per germline, CDR1 MGHDK and CDR2 SYGVNS. The CDR3 length is 12 residues. The CDR3 reads CASSEYERRYTF. The CDR3 bases are TGTGCCAGCAGTGAATACGAGAGGAGATACACCTTC.

The chain couples TRBV10-3 to TRBJ2-7; 7 bases map to TRBD2. The length of the CDR3 is 15 residues. The V gene's germline CDR1 is ENHRY and CDR2 SYGVKD. V lost 0 bases to trimming and J lost 2 bases; unmatched junction nucleotides: 4. The CDR3 sequence is CAISESASGPYEQYF. CDR3 DNA sequence: TGTGCCATCAGTGAGTCCGCTAGCGGACCCTACGAGCAGTACTTC.

The table lists this clone with a count of one. The chain is built from TRBV6-5 and TRBJ2-3; D may be TRBD2 (6 bases). The germline gives CDR1 MNHEY, CDR2 SVGAGI. This CDR3 contains 13 residues. V lost 8 bases and J lost 0, with 9 bases in between. CDR3 sequence reads: CASAGQSTDTQYF. The DNA for the CDR3 is TGTGCCAGCGCGGGGCAGAGCACAGATACGCAGTATTTT.